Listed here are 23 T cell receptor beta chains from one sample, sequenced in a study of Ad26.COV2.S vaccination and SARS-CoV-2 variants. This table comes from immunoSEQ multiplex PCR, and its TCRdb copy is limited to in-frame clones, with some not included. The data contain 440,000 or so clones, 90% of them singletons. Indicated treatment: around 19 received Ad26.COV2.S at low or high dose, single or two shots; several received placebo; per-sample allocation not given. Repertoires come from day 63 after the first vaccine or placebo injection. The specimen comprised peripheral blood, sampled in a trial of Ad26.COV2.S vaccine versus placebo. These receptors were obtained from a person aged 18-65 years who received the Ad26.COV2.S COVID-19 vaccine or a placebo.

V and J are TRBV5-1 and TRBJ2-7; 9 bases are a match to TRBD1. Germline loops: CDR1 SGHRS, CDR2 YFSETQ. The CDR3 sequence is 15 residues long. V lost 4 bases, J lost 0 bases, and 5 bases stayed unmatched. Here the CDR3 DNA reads TGCGCCAGCAGCAGAGACAGGGGGGTCTCCTACGAGCAGTACTTC. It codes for CASSRDRGVSYEQYF.

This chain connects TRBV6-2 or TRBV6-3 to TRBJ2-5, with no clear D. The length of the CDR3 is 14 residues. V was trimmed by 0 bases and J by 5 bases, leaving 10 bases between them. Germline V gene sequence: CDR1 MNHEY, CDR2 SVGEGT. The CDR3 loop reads CASSYSVRVETQYF. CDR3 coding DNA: TGTGCCAGCAGTTACTCCGTACGAGTGGAGACCCAGTACTTC.

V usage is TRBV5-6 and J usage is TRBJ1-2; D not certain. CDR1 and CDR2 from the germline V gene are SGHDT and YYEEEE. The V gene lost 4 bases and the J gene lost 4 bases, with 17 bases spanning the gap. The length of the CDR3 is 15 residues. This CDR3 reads CASSPSYRGIYGYTF. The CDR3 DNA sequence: TGTGCCAGCAGCCCCTCCTACAGAGGGATCTATGGCTACACCTTC.

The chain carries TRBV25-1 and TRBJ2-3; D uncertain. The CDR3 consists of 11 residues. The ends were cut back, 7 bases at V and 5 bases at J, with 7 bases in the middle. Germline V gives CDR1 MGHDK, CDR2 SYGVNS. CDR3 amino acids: CASTILDTQYF. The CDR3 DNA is TGTGCCAGCACAATACTAGATACGCAGTATTTT.

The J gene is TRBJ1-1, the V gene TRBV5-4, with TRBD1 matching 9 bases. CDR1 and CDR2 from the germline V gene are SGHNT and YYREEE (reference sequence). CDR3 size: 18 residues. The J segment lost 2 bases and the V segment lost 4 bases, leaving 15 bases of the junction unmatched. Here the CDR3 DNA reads TGTGCCAGCAGCCTCTCTTGGTTCGGGACAGGGATCAACACTGAAGCTTTCTTT. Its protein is CASSLSWFGTGINTEAFF.

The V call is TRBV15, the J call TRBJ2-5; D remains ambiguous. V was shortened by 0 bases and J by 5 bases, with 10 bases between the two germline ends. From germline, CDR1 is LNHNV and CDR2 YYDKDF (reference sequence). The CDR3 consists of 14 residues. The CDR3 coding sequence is TGTGCCACCAGCAGAGATTTGGGGTCGGAGACCCAGTACTTC. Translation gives CATSRDLGSETQYF.

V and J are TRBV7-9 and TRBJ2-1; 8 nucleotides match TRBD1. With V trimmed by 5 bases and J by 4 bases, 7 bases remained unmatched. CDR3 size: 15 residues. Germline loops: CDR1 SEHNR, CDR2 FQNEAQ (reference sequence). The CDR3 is CASSPDRVAYNEQFF. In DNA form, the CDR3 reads TGTGCCAGCAGCCCGGACAGGGTTGCGTACAATGAGCAGTTCTTC.

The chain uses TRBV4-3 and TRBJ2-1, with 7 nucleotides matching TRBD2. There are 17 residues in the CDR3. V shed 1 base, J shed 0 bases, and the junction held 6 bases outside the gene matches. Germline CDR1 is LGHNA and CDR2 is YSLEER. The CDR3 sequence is CASSQVPSGSSYNEQFF. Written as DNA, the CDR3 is TGCGCCAGCAGCCAAGTGCCTAGCGGAAGCTCCTACAATGAGCAGTTCTTC.

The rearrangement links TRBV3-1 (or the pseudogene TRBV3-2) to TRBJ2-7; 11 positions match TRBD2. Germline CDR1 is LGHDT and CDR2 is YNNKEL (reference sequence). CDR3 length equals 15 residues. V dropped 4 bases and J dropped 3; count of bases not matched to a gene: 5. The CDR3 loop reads CASSPQLAGVYEQYF. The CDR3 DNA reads TGTGCCAGCAGCCCACAACTAGCGGGAGTCTACGAGCAGTACTTC.

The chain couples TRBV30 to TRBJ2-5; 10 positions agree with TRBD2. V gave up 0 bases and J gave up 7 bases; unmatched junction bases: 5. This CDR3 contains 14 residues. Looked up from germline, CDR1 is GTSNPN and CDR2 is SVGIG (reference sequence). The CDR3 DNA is TGTGCCTGGAGTGTCACTAGCGGGACGGTGACCCAGTACTTC. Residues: CAWSVTSGTVTQYF.

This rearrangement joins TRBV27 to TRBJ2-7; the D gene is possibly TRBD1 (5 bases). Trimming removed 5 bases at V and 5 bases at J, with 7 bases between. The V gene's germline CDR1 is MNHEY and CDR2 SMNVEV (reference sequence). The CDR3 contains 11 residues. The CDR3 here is CASSRGHEQYF. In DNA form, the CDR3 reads TGTGCCAGCAGTAGGGGCCACGAGCAGTACTTC.

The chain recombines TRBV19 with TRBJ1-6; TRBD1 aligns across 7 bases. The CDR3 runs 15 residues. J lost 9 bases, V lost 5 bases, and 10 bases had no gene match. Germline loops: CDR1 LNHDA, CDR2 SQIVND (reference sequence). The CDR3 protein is CASSPYRTGFSPLHF. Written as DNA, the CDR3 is TGTGCCAGTAGTCCCTACAGGACAGGATTTTCACCCCTCCACTTT. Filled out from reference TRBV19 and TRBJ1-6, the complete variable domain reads DGGITQSPKYLFRKEGQNVTLSCEQNLNHDAMYWYRQDPGQGLRLIYYSQIVNDFQKGDIAEGYSVSREKKESFPLTVTSAQKNPTAFYLCASSPYRTGFSPLHFGNGTRLTVT.

The CDR3 bases are TGTGCCAGCAGTCAGCGCGACGGGGCCCAGGCAAGCTACACCTTC. It codes for CASSQRDGAQASYTF. The chain employs TRBV27 and TRBJ1-2, with a tentative D call TRBD1 (5 bases). The CDR3 contains 15 residues. V was clipped by 5 bases and J by 9 bases, with 22 bases between them. Germline lookup yields CDR1 MNHEY and CDR2 SMNVEV (reference sequence).

The CDR3 nucleotides are TGTGCCAGCAGCTCCGACAGCCATTCCACCGGGGAGCTGTTTTTT. As protein: CASSSDSHSTGELFF. V usage is TRBV7-3 and J usage is TRBJ2-2; weak D call: TRBD1 (5 bases). The V and J ends lost 4 bases and 4 bases respectively, with 13 bases between them. The CDR3 consists of 15 residues. In germline, CDR1 is SGHTA, CDR2 FQGTGA.

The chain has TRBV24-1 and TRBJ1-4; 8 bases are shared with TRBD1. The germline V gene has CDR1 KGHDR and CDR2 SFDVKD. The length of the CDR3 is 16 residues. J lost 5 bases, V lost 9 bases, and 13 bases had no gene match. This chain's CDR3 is CATSQGAGTSNEKLFF. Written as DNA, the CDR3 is TGTGCCACCTCTCAGGGGGCGGGTACGTCGAATGAAAAACTGTTTTTT.

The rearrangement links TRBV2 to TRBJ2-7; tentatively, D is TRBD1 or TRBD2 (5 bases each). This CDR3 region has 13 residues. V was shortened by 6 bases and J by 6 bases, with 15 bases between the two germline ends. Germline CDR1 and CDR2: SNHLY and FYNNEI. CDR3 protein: CASSASYQGEQYF. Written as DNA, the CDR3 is TGTGCCAGCAGCGCTAGCTACCAGGGCGAGCAGTACTTC.

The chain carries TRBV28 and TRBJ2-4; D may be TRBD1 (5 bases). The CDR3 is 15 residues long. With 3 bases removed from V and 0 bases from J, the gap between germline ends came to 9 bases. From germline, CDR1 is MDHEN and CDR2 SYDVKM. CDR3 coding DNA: TGTGCCAGCAGTTTGAGGACAAGAGCCAAAAACATTCAGTACTTC. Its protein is CASSLRTRAKNIQYF.

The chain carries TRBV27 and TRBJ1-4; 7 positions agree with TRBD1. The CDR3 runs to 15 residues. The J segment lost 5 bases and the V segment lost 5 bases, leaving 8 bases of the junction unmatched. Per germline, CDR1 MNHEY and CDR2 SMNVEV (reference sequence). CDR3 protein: CASSTWTGGNEKLFF. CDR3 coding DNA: TGTGCCAGCAGTACCTGGACAGGAGGGAATGAAAAACTGTTTTTT. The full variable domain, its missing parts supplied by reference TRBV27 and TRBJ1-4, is EAQVTQNPRYLITVTGKKLTVTCSQNMNHEYMSWYRQDPGLGLRQIYYSMNVEVTDKGDVPEGYKVSRKEKRNFPLILESPSPNQTSLYFCASSTWTGGNEKLFFGSGTQLSVL.

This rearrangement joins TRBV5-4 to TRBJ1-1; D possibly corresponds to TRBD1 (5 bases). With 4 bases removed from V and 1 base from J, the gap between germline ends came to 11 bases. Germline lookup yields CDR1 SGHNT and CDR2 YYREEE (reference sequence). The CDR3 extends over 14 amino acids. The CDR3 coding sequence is TGTGCCAGCAGCAATGGTGGGGGGAACACTGAAGCTTTCTTT. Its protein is CASSNGGGNTEAFF.

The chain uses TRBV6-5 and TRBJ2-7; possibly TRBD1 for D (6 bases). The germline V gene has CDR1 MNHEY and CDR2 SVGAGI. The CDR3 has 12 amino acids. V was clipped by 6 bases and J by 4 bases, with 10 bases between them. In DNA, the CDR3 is TGTGCCAGCAGACACAGGGTTTACGAGCAGTACTTC. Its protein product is CASRHRVYEQYF.

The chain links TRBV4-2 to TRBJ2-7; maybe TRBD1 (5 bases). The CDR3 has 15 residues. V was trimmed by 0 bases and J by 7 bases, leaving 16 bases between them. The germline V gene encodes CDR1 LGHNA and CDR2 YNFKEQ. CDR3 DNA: TGTGCCAGCAGCCAAGAAGGCGCTTCTTACAGGGAGCAGTACTTC. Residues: CASSQEGASYREQYF.

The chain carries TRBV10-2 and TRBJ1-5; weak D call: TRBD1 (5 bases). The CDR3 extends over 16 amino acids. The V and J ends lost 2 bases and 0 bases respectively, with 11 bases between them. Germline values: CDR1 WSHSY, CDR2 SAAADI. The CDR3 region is CASSETGEHSNQPQHF. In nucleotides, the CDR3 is TGCGCCAGCAGTGAGACAGGCGAGCATAGCAATCAGCCCCAGCATTTT.

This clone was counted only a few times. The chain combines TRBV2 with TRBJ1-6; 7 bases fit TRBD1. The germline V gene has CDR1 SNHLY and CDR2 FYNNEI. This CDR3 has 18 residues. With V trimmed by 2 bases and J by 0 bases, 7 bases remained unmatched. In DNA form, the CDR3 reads TGTGCCAGCAGTGAATCTGGACAGGAGAGCTCCTATAATTCACCCCTCCACTTT. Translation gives CASSESGQESSYNSPLHF.